This T cell receptor beta chain was retrieved from a study of identical twins. With respect to this clonotype: What it binds is unknown.

TCRdb re-called the 5' RACE reads through MiXCR, storing one row per CDR3 protein. The data hold 550,000 to 700,000 distinct CDR3 sequences, with more than 9% observed a single time. General study results and limits: Recombination models fit unrelated individuals' TCR alpha sharing but underestimated twins'.

The sample also formed part of further work on yellow fever vaccine responses in identical twins.

The specimen sequenced was PBMCs. This TCR was recovered from a woman under 30 in good health.

The CDR3 nucleotides are TGTGCCAGCAGCCAAGGTTTTCGGAGTACTGAGACCGGGGAGCTGTTTTTT. Amino acids: CASSQGFRSTETGELFF. The gene calls are TRBV4-2 and TRBJ2-2; D unclear. This CDR3 spans 17 amino acids. Between the trimmed V and J ends, which lost 1 base and 5 bases, there was a span of 17 bases. The germline CDR1 and CDR2 sequences are LGHNA and YNFKEQ.